This is a list of T cell receptor beta chains from one sample in a study of spatial heterogeneity in lung cancer. TCRdb itself ran the 5' RACE reads through MiXCR, one entry per CDR3 protein. The repertoire holds some 110,000 distinct CDR3 sequences, with more than 10% as singletons. Sample: PBMCs, taken at follow-up. These receptors all come from a male donor with early-stage non-small cell lung cancer. The CDR3 runs from the conserved cysteine through the conserved F or W. Each record gives: D gene, V gene, J gene, clone size, CDR3 protein, CDR3 DNA. D genes are given only for firm matches. For some rows the clone size is stated as once, few or many, or as a class when expanded; others skip it.

>-|TRBV5-8|TRBJ1-4|-
CASSLGGTVAEKLFF
TGTGCCAGCAGCTTGGGTGGGACGGTGGCTGAAAAACTGTTTTTT
>TRBD2|TRBV4-1|TRBJ2-1|-
CASSQESLAGGPLYNEQFF
TGCGCCAGCAGCCAAGAAAGTCTAGCGGGGGGTCCCTTATACAATGAGCAGTTCTTC
>TRBD1|TRBV6-6|TRBJ2-7|-
CATLTGTASYEQYF
TGTGCCACCCTCACCGGGACAGCTTCCTACGAGCAGTACTTC
>TRBD1|TRBV10-1|TRBJ2-3|-
CASSDLGQGTDTQYF
TGCGCCAGCAGTGACCTGGGACAGGGTACCGATACGCAGTATTTT
>-|TRBV28|TRBJ1-1|few
CASGQRGRNTEAFF
TGTGCCAGCGGACAGAGGGGCCGGAACACTGAAGCTTTCTTT
>TRBD1|TRBV6-5|TRBJ1-1|many
CASSRQGNTEAFF
TGTGCCAGCAGTCGACAGGGGAACACTGAAGCTTTCTTT
>-|TRBV10-3|TRBJ1-6|-
CAIARLGTNSPLHF
TGTGCCATAGCCAGACTGGGGACGAATTCACCCCTCCACTTT
>-|TRBV6-2/TRBV6-3|TRBJ2-2|-
CASSSGTGDTGELFF
TGTGCCAGCAGCTCCGGGACTGGGGACACCGGGGAGCTGTTTTTT
>-|TRBV5-1|TRBJ2-3|few
CASSLEWTDTQYF
TGCGCCAGCAGCTTGGAGTGGACAGATACGCAGTATTTT
>-|TRBV4-3|TRBJ2-7|few
CASSQDQGQGSYEQYF
TGCGCCAGCAGCCAAGACCAAGGCCAAGGGTCCTACGAGCAGTACTTC
>-|TRBV5-6|TRBJ2-4|few
CASTRRVTKNIQYF
TGTGCCAGCACCCGGCGGGTAACCAAAAACATTCAGTACTTC
>-|TRBV6-2/TRBV6-3|TRBJ1-4|many
CASQETEKLFF
TGTGCCAGCCAAGAAACCGAAAAACTGTTTTTT
>-|TRBV29-1|TRBJ2-3|many
CSSRQSDTQYF
TGCAGCTCTCGACAGTCAGATACGCAGTATTTT
>TRBD1|TRBV28|TRBJ1-4|few
CASSLGTGKEKLFF
TGTGCCAGCAGTTTGGGGACAGGGAAGGAAAAACTGTTTTTT
>-|TRBV5-1|TRBJ1-4|-
CASSLGAGGREKLFF
TGCGCCAGCAGCTTGGGGGCAGGAGGGCGAGAAAAACTGTTTTTT
>-|TRBV7-2|TRBJ2-2|-
CVSSSGPNTGELFF
TGTGTCAGCAGCTCGGGACCTAACACCGGGGAGCTGTTTTTT
>TRBD1|TRBV29-1|TRBJ1-6|many
CSVGGTGASPLHF
TGCAGCGTTGGCGGGACAGGTGCTTCACCCCTCCACTTT
>-|TRBV9|TRBJ2-5|few
CASSQGHSQETQYF
TGTGCCAGCAGCCAGGGACATTCCCAAGAGACCCAGTACTTC
>-|TRBV29-1|TRBJ2-7|few
CSVEDGTFSYEQYF
TGCAGCGTTGAAGACGGGACATTCTCCTACGAGCAGTACTTC
>-|TRBV11-2|TRBJ2-3|few
CASSFYRGTDTQYF
TGTGCCAGCAGCTTCTACAGGGGCACAGATACGCAGTATTTT
>-|TRBV20-1|TRBJ1-3|many
CSAANIVGAGNTIYF
TGCAGTGCCGCGAACATCGTAGGGGCGGGAAACACCATATATTTT
>-|TRBV7-2|TRBJ2-3|few
CASSFGTFTDTQYF
TGTGCCAGCAGCTTTGGGACTTTCACAGATACGCAGTATTTT
>TRBD2|TRBV5-4|TRBJ2-3|few
CASSGPGLAKYF
TGTGCCAGCAGCGGGCCGGGACTAGCGAAGTATTTT
>-|TRBV20-1|TRBJ1-6|-
CSARTTGGNSPLHF
TGCAGTGCTAGAACTACAGGAGGTAATTCACCCCTCCACTTT
>-|TRBV4-1|TRBJ1-5|few
CASSQGLVGRGNQPQHF
TGCGCCAGCAGCCAAGGGCTGGTTGGGAGGGGCAATCAGCCCCAGCATTTT
>TRBD2|TRBV12-3/TRBV12-4|TRBJ2-3|many
CASSLALAGSTDTQYF
TGTGCCAGCAGTTTAGCCCTAGCGGGGAGCACAGATACGCAGTATTTT
>TRBD2|TRBV27|TRBJ2-5|few
CASTKSGLAGSWETQYF
TGTGCCAGCACCAAATCGGGACTAGCGGGGTCCTGGGAGACCCAGTACTTC
>-|TRBV11-2|TRBJ1-2|few
CASSSGRSYGYTF
TGTGCCAGCAGCTCCGGCAGGTCCTATGGCTACACCTTC
>TRBD1|TRBV19|TRBJ2-2|-
CASGTESYTGELFF
TGTGCCAGCGGGACAGAGAGTTACACCGGGGAGCTGTTTTTT
>-|TRBV3-1|TRBJ1-6|-
CASSESRGSPLHF
TGTGCCAGCAGCGAAAGCCGGGGGTCACCCCTCCACTTT
>-|TRBV20-1|TRBJ1-6|many
CSAQGPNSPLHF
TGCAGTGCTCAGGGTCCGAATTCACCCCTCCACTTT
>-|TRBV7-2|TRBJ2-1|few
CASSLAIEQFF
TGTGCCAGCAGCTTAGCGATAGAGCAGTTCTTC
>-|TRBV28|TRBJ2-5|few
CASRSYRVQETQYF
TGTGCCAGCAGATCCTACAGGGTCCAAGAGACCCAGTACTTC
>-|TRBV3-1|TRBJ1-4|-
CASSQGTGRNEKLFF
TGTGCCAGCAGCCAAGGCACGGGGCGAAATGAAAAACTGTTTTTT
>-|TRBV19|TRBJ2-3|-
CASSKGLVDGTQYF
TGTGCCAGTAGCAAAGGACTGGTAGATGGTACGCAGTATTTT